One and the same sample provided the 21 T cell receptor beta chains below, sequenced in a study of CD8+CD57+ T cells in acquired aplastic anemia. Selection for sequencing was limited to patients who had shown CD8+CD57+ cell expansion by flow cytometry. Template material for TCR beta VDJ and CDR3 profiling consisted of genomic DNA. TCRdb reprocessed the reads via MiXCR and lists one record per CDR3 protein. The sample yields hundreds of thousands of distinct CDR3 sequences, 25% to 40% seen once. The sample consisted of sorted CD4+, CD8+, or CD8+CD57+ T cells (not recorded which) from PBMCs. The receptor source for this set is a human donor with aplastic anemia.

This clonotype came up once. The gene calls are TRBV2 and TRBJ1-1; TRBD1 is a possible D gene (5 bases). V lost 6 bases to trimming and J lost 8 bases, with 13 bases between them. Germline CDR1 SNHLY, CDR2 FYNNEI. The CDR3 contains 12 residues. CDR3 amino acids: CASSQDRGEAFF. CDR3 DNA: TGTGCCAGCAGCCAAGACAGAGGGGAAGCTTTCTTT. Full variable domain (rest looked up from reference TRBV2 and TRBJ1-1): EPEVTQTPSHQVTQMGQEVILRCVPISNHLYFYWYRQILGQKVEFLVSFYNNEISEKSEIFDDQFSVERPDGSNFTLKIRSTKLEDSAMYFCASSQDRGEAFFGQGTRLTVV.

In its sample, this clonotype was seen a few times. V gene TRBV11-2 combines with J gene TRBJ2-7; 9 nucleotides line up with TRBD2. The CDR3 is 19 residues long. The J segment lost 1 base and the V segment lost 2 bases, leaving 15 bases of the junction unmatched. The germline CDR1 and CDR2 sequences are SGHAT and FQNNGV. The CDR3 DNA is TGTGCCAGCAGCTTATCACGGCGGGGGGGGGCAATCGTGTCCTACGAGCAGTACTTC. It yields the protein CASSLSRRGGAIVSYEQYF.

This clonotype has a handful of counts. The CDR3 reads CSARIVSGMNTEAFF. The DNA for the CDR3 is TGCAGTGCTAGGATCGTGTCAGGGATGAACACTGAAGCTTTCTTT. V and J are TRBV20-1 and TRBJ1-1, with D tentatively TRBD1 (5 bases). The CDR3 has 15 amino acids. Trimming shortened V by 3 bases and J by 0 bases, and 14 bases separated the two germline ends. Looked up from germline, CDR1 is DFQATT and CDR2 is SNEGSKA (reference sequence).

The rearrangement links TRBV29-1 to TRBJ2-7; D perhaps matches TRBD2 (6 bases). Germline V CDR1 and CDR2: SQVTM, ANQGSEA. Trimming cost V 3 bases and J 3 bases, with 18 bases left between them. This CDR3 contains 15 residues. CDR3 DNA: TGCAGCGTTGAGCGGGCGGCGGGGAACTTCTACGAGCAGTACTTC. It yields the protein CSVERAAGNFYEQYF.

The chain is built from TRBV14 and TRBJ2-1; 8 nucleotides match TRBD1. The CDR3 runs 14 residues. V shed 4 bases and J 5 bases; nucleotides not matched to a gene: 4. Germline V gives CDR1 SGHDN, CDR2 FVKESK. In DNA form, the CDR3 reads TGTGCCAGCAGCCTAGACAGGGGAGACAATGAGCAGTTCTTC. Translating it yields CASSLDRGDNEQFF. The entire variable domain, with the rest obtained from reference TRBV14 and TRBJ2-1, is as follows: EAGVTQFPSHSVIEKGQTVTLRCDPISGHDNLYWYRRVMGKEIKFLLHFVKESKQDESGMPNNRFLAERTGGTYSTLKVQPAELEDSGVYFCASSLDRGDNEQFFGPGTRLTVL.

This clonotype was observed at least ten times. The CDR3 region is CAISLDGGNQPQHF. Here the CDR3 DNA reads TGTGCCATCAGTCTGGACGGAGGCAATCAGCCCCAGCATTTT. The J gene is TRBJ1-5, the V gene TRBV10-3; D unresolved. The ends were cut back, 5 bases at V and 2 bases at J, with 10 bases in the middle. Germline CDR1 is ENHRY and CDR2 is SYGVKD. The CDR3 runs 14 residues.

At least ten counts were recorded for this clonotype. V gene TRBV19 combines with J gene TRBJ1-4; no reliable D call. The CDR3 length is 14 residues. Germline CDR1 LNHDA, CDR2 SQIVND (reference sequence). The V end was cut by 3 bases, the J end by 6 bases, with 11 bases between. The CDR3 DNA sequence: TGTGCCAGTAGTATTGGCAGAAACGATGAAAAACTGTTTTTT. Amino acids: CASSIGRNDEKLFF.

The V and J genes are TRBV19 and TRBJ1-2; 8 nucleotides line up with TRBD1. Germline CDR1 reads LNHDA; CDR2 reads SQIVND (reference sequence). The J segment lost 4 bases and the V segment lost 2 bases, leaving 6 bases of the junction unmatched. The CDR3 extends over 15 amino acids. As DNA, the CDR3 is TGTGCCAGTAGTATACCCAGGGGGCGCCGCTATGGCTACACCTTC. It specifies CASSIPRGRRYGYTF.

This clonotype was detected ten times or more. The chain employs TRBV9 and TRBJ1-3; no definite D call. With 3 bases removed from V and 0 bases from J, the gap between germline ends came to 10 bases. The CDR3 runs 15 residues. Germline V gives CDR1 SGDLS, CDR2 YYNGEE. This CDR3 reads CASSEVATSGNTIYF. For the CDR3, the DNA is TGTGCCAGCAGCGAAGTCGCCACCTCTGGAAACACCATATATTTT.

This clonotype was recorded a few times. The rearrangement links TRBV4-1 to TRBJ1-5; no reliable D call. The V gene lost 4 bases and the J gene lost 2 bases, with 12 bases spanning the gap. Germline V gene lookup returns CDR1 MGHRA and CDR2 YSYEKL. This CDR3 has 15 residues. The CDR3 is CASSPSEGRNQPQHF. For the CDR3, the DNA is TGCGCCAGCAGCCCCAGTGAAGGGCGCAATCAGCCCCAGCATTTT.

This clonotype was seen a few times. The V and J genes are TRBV28 and TRBJ2-7, with a weak D call TRBD2 (6 bases). With 6 bases removed from V and 1 base from J, the gap between germline ends came to 16 bases. The CDR3 covers 15 residues. Germline assignment: CDR1 MDHEN and CDR2 SYDVKM. The CDR3, as DNA: TGTGCCAGCAGCTTACGGGGGAGCAGATCCTACGAGCAGTACTTC. Amino acid sequence: CASSLRGSRSYEQYF.

This clonotype was seen many times. V gene TRBV19 combines with J gene TRBJ1-5; D gene unclear. CDR3 length: 15 amino acids. Germline CDR1 LNHDA, CDR2 SQIVND (reference sequence). The germline V and J ends were trimmed by 3 bases and 0 bases, with 9 bases remaining between them. The CDR3 DNA reads TGTGCCAGTAGTATTCCGGGGAATAGCAATCAGCCCCAGCATTTT. Amino acids: CASSIPGNSNQPQHF.

The table lists this clonotype with a count of one. This may be a read error, as it is one base from a much larger clone. The chain employs TRBV6-5 and TRBJ1-2, with D perhaps matching TRBD1 (6 bases). CDR1 is MNHEY, CDR2 SVGAGI, per germline. The CDR3 spans 12 residues. The CDR3 protein is CASSNREYGHTF. The CDR3 DNA is TGTGCCAGCAGTAACAGGGAGTATGGCCACACCTTC.

The genes are TRBV14 and TRBJ2-6; 7 nucleotides align to TRBD1. Looked up from germline, CDR1 is SGHDN and CDR2 is FVKESK. V shed 0 bases, J shed 4 bases, and the junction held 6 bases outside the gene matches. The length of the CDR3 is 17 residues. The CDR3 loop is CASSQETGLEGANVLTF. The CDR3 DNA reads as TGTGCCAGCAGCCAAGAGACAGGGCTAGAAGGGGCCAACGTCCTGACTTTC.

J is TRBJ1-4 and V is TRBV6-1, with D possibly matching TRBD1 (5 bases). Germline V gene sequence: CDR1 MNHNS, CDR2 SASEGT. The CDR3 is 14 amino acids. Trimming removed 7 bases at V and 5 bases at J, with 14 bases between. This chain's CDR3 is CASTLGQGNEKLFF. CDR3 bases: TGTGCCAGCACCCTGGGGCAGGGCAATGAAAAACTGTTTTTT.

This clonotype was found a few times. The chain employs TRBV6-2 or TRBV6-3 and TRBJ2-3; a weak D match, TRBD1 (6 bases). Looked up from germline, CDR1 is MNHEY and CDR2 is SVGEGT. Trimming left V 4 bases short and J 4 bases short, with 12 bases between. The CDR3 consists of 14 residues. The CDR3 nucleotides are TGTGCCAGCAGTTTCTGGGGACAATCAGATACGCAGTATTTT. This encodes CASSFWGQSDTQYF.

In DNA, the CDR3 is TGTGCCAGCAGTGAACAGGGGGCGCAGTACTTC. Translating it yields CASSEQGAQYF. V and J are TRBV2 and TRBJ2-7, with 8 bases identical to TRBD1. Germline CDR1 reads SNHLY; CDR2 reads FYNNEI. The CDR3 length is 11 residues. Losses at the gene ends were 2 bases for V and 9 bases for J; bases not matched to a gene: 0.

Only a few counts were recorded for this clonotype. This chain connects TRBV20-1 to TRBJ2-7, with no clear D. The CDR3 runs 14 residues. The germline CDR1 and CDR2 sequences are DFQATT and SNEGSKA (reference sequence). Between the trimmed V and J ends, which lost 3 bases and 3 bases, there was a span of 15 bases. CDR3 nucleotide sequence: TGCAGTGCTAGGGGAAGGGATGTCAGCTACGAGCAGTACTTC. As protein: CSARGRDVSYEQYF.

In its sample, this clonotype was seen a few times. The gene calls are TRBV27 and TRBJ1-6, with D perhaps TRBD1 (6 bases). The CDR3 loop spans 15 amino acids. V shed 5 bases and J shed 3 bases, with 11 bases lying between them. CDR1 MNHEY and CDR2 SMNVEV come from the germline V gene (reference sequence). CDR3 DNA: TGTGCCAGCAGTGCGGACAGTTACTATAATTCACCCCTCCACTTT. This gives the protein CASSADSYYNSPLHF.

This clonotype was observed many times. This chain uses TRBV19 with TRBJ2-1, with D hard to call. CDR1 is LNHDA, CDR2 SQIVND, per germline (reference sequence). The CDR3 sequence is 13 residues long. V lost 3 bases to trimming and J lost 4 bases, with 7 bases between them. This CDR3 is CASSIGSYNEQFF. CDR3 nucleotides: TGTGCCAGTAGTATCGGATCTTACAATGAGCAGTTCTTC. Variable domain in full (rest from reference TRBV19 and TRBJ2-1): DGGITQSPKYLFRKEGQNVTLSCEQNLNHDAMYWYRQDPGQGLRLIYYSQIVNDFQKGDIAEGYSVSREKKESFPLTVTSAQKNPTAFYLCASSIGSYNEQFFGPGTRLTVL.

This clonotype was recorded many times. The genes are TRBV20-1 and TRBJ1-6, with 7 bases matching TRBD1. Unmatched junction bases numbered 9, after V lost 5 bases and J lost 8 bases. Germline assignment: CDR1 DFQATT and CDR2 SNEGSKA (reference sequence). The CDR3 has 14 residues. For the CDR3, the DNA is TGCAGTGCTGGATCCGGGACAGCAGATTCACCCCTCCACTTT. Its protein product is CSAGSGTADSPLHF.